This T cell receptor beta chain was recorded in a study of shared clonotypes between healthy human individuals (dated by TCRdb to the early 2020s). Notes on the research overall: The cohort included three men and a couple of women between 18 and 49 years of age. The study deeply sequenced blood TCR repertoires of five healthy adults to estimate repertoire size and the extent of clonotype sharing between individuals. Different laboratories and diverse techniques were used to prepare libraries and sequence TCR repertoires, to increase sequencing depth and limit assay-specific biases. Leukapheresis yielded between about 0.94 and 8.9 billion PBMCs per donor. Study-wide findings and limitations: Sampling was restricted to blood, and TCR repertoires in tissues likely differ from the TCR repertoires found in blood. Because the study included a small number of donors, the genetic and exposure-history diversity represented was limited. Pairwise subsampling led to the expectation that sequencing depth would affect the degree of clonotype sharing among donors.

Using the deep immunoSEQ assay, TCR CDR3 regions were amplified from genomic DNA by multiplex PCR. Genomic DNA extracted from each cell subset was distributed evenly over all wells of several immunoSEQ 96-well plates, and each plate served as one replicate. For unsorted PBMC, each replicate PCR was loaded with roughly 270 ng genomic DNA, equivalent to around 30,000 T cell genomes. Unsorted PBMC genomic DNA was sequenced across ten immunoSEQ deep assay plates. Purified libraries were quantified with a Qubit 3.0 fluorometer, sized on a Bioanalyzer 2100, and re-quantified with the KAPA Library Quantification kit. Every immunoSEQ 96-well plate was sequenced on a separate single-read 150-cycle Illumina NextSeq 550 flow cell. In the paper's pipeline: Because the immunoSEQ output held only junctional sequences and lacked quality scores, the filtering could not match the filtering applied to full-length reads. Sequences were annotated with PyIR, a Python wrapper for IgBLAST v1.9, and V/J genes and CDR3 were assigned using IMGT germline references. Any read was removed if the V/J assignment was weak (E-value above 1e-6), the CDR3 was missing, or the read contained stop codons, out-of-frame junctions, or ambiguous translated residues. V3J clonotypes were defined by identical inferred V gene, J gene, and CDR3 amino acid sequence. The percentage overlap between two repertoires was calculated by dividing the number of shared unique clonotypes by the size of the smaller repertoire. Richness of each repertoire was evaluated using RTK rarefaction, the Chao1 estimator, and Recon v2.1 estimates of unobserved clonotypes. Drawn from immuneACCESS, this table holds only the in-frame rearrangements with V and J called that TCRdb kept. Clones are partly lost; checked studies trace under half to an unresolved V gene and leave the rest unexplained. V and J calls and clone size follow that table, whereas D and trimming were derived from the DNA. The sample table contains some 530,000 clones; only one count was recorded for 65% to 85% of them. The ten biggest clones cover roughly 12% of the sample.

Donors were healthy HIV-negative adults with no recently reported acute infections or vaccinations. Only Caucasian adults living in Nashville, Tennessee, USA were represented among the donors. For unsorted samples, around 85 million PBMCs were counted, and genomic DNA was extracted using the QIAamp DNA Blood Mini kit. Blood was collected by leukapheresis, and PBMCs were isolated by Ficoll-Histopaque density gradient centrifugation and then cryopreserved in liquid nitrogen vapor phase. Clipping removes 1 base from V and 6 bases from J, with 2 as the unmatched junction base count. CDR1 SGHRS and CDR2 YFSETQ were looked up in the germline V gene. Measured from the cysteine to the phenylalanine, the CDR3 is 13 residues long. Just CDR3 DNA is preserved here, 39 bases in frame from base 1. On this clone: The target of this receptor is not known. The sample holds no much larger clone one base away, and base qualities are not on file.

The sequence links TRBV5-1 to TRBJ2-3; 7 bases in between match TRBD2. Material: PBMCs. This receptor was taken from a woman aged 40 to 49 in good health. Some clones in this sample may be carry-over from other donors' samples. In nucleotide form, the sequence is TGCGCCAGCAGCTTGCGGGGGGTGGATACGCAGTATTTT. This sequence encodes CASSLRGVDTQYF.